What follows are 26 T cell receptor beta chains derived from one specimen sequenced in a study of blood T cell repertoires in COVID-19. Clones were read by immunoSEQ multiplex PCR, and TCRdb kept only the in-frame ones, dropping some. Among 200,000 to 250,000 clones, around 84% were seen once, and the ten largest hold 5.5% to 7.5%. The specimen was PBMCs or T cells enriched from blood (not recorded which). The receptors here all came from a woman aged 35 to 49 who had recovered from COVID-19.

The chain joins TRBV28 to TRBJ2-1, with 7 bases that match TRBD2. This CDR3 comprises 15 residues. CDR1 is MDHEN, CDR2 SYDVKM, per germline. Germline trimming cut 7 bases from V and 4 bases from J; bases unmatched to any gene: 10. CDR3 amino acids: CASNPLGGFYNEQFF. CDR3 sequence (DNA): TGTGCCAGCAACCCTTTGGGGGGGTTTTACAATGAGCAGTTCTTC.

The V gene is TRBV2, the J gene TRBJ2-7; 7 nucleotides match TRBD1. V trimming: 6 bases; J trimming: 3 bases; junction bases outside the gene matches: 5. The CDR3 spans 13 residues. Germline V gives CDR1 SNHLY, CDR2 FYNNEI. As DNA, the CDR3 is TGTGCCAGCAGCGTAGGGACAGTCTACGAGCAGTACTTC. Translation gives CASSVGTVYEQYF.

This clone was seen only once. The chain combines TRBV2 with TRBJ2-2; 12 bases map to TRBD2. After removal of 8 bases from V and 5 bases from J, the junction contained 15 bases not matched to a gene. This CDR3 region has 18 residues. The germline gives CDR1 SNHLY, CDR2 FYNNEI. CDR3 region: CASGFRGLAGLWTGELFF. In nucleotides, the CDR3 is TGTGCCAGCGGGTTCCGTGGACTAGCGGGATTGTGGACCGGGGAGCTGTTTTTT.

CDR3 sequence: CASSQDVGLAASYEQYV. The CDR3 DNA reads as TGTGCCAGCAGCCAAGATGTCGGACTAGCGGCCAGCTACGAGCAGTACGTC. V is TRBV3-1 (or the pseudogene TRBV3-2) and J is TRBJ2-7; 10 positions agree with TRBD2. Trimming took 0 bases from V and 3 from J; bases not matched to a gene: 8. CDR3 size: 17 residues. Germline lookup yields CDR1 LGHDT and CDR2 YNNKEL (reference sequence).

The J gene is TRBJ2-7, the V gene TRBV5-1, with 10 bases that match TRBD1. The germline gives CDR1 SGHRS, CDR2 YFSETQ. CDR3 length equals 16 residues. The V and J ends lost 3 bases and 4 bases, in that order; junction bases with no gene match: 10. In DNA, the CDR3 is TGCGCCAGCAGCTCGACGCCGGACAGGGGGGGGTACGAGCAGTACTTC. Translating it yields CASSSTPDRGGYEQYF.

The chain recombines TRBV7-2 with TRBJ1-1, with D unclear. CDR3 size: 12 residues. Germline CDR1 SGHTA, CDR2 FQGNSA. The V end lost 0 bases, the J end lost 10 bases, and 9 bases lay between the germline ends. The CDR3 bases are TGTGCCAGCAGCTTAGCAGCGGATTCAGCTTTCTTT. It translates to CASSLAADSAFF.

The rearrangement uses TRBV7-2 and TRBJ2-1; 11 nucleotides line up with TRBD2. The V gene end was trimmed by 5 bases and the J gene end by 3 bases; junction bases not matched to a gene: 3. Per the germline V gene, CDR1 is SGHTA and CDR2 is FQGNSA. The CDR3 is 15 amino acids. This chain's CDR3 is CASSPGLADYNEQFF. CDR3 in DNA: TGTGCCAGCAGCCCGGGACTAGCGGACTACAATGAGCAGTTCTTC.

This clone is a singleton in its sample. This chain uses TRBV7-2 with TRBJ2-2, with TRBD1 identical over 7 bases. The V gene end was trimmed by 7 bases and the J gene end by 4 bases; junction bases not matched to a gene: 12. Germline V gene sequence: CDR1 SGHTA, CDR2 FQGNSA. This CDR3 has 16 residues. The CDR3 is CASNLQQGRSTGELFF. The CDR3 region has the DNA TGTGCCAGCAACCTACAACAGGGGCGTAGCACCGGGGAGCTGTTTTTT.

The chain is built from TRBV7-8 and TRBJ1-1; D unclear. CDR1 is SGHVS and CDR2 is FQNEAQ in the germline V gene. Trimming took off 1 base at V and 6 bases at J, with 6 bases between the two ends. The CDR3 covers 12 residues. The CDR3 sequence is CASSLVRAEAFF. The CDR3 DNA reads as TGTGCCAGCAGCTTAGTGAGAGCTGAAGCTTTCTTT.

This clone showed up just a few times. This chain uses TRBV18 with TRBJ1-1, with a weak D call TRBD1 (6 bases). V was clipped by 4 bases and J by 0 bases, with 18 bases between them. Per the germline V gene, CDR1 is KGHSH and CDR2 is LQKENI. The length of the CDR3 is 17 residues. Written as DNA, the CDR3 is TGTGCCAGCTCACTTGGGACACTTCGGCGACTGAACACTGAAGCTTTCTTT. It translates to CASSLGTLRRLNTEAFF. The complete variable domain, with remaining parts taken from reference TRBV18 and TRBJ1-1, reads NAGVMQNPRHLVRRRGQEARLRCSPMKGHSHVYWYRQLPEEGLKFMVYLQKENIIDESGMPKERFSAEFPKEGPSILRIQQVVRGDSAAYFCASSLGTLRRLNTEAFFGQGTRLTVV.

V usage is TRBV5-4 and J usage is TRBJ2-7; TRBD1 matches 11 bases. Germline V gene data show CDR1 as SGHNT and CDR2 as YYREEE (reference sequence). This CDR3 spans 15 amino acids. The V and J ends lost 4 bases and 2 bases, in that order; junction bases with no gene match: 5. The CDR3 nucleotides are TGTGCCAGCAGCGCGGGACAGGGGGAGGCCTACGAGCAGTACTTC. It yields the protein CASSAGQGEAYEQYF.

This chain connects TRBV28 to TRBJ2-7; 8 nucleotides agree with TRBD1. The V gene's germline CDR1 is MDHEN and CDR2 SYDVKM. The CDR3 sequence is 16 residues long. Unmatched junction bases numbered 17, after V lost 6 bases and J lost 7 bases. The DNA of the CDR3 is TGTGCCAGCAGAAGCCCCGGGACAGGTCTGGGTCTGGAGCAGTACTTC. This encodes CASRSPGTGLGLEQYF. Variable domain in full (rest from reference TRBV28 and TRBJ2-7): DVKVTQSSRYLVKRTGEKVFLECVQDMDHENMFWYRQDPGLGLRLIYFSYDVKMKEKGDIPEGYSVSREKKERFSLILESASTNQTSMYLCASRSPGTGLGLEQYFGPGTRLTVT.

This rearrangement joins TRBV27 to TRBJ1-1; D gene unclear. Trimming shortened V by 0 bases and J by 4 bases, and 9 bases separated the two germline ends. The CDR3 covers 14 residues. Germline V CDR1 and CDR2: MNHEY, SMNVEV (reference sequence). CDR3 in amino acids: CASSLSGSSTEAFF. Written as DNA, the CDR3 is TGTGCCAGCAGTTTATCGGGCAGTAGCACTGAAGCTTTCTTT.

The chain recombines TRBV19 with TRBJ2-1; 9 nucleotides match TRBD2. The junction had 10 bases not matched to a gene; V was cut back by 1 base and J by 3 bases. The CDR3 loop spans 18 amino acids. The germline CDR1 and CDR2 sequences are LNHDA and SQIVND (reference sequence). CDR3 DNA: TGTGCCAGTAGTATAGGGGTAGCGGGAGCGGGCATCTACAATGAGCAGTTCTTC. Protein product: CASSIGVAGAGIYNEQFF.

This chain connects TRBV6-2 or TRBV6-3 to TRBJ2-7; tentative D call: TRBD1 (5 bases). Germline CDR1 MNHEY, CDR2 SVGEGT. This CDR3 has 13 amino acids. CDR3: CASSFTMESSRDV. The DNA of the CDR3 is TGTGCCAGCAGTTTCACGATGGAGTCGAGCAGGGACGTC.

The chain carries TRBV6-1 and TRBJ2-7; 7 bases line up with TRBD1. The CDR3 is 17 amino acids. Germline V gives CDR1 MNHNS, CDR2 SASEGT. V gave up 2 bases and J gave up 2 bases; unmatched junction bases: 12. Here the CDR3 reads CASSEHGQASPTYEQYF. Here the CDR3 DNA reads TGTGCCAGCAGTGAACACGGACAGGCCTCACCAACCTACGAGCAGTACTTC.

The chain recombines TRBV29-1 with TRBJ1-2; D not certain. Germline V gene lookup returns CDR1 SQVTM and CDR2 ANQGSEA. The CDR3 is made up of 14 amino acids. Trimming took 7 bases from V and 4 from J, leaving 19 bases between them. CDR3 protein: CSAAPWRAFYGYTF. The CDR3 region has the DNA TGCAGCGCTGCCCCGTGGAGGGCCTTCTATGGCTACACCTTC.

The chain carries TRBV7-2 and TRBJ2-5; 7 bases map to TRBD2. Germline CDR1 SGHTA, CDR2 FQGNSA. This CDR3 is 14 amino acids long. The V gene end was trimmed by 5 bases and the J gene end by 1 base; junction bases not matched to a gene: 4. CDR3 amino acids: CASSPSGIQETQYF. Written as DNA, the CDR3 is TGTGCCAGCAGCCCGAGCGGGATCCAAGAGACCCAGTACTTC.

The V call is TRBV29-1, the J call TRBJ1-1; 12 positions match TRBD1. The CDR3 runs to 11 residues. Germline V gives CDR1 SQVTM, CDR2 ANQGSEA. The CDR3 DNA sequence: TGCACCATAGGGACAGGGGGCAACGCTTTCTTT. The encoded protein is CTIGTGGNAFF.

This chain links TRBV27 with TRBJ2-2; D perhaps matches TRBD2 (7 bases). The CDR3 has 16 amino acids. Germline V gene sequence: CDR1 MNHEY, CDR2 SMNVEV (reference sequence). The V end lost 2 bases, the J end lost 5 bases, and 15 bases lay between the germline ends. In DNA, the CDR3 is TGTGCCAGCAGTTTAAGGGGGAGGGATTTAACCGGGGAGCTGTTTTTT. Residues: CASSLRGRDLTGELFF.

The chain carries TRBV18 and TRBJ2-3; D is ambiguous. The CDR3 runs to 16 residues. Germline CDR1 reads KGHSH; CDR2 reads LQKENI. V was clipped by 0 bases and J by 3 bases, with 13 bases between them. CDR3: CASSPPYGASTDTQYF. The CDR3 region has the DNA TGTGCCAGCTCACCACCATACGGAGCGTCGACAGATACGCAGTATTTT.

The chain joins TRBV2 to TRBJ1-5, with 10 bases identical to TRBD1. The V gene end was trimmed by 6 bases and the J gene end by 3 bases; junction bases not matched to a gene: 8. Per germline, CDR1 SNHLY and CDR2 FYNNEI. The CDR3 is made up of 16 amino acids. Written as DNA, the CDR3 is TGTGCCAGCAGAGACCCGGGACAGGGGCCCAATCAGCCCCAGCATTTT. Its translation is CASRDPGQGPNQPQHF.

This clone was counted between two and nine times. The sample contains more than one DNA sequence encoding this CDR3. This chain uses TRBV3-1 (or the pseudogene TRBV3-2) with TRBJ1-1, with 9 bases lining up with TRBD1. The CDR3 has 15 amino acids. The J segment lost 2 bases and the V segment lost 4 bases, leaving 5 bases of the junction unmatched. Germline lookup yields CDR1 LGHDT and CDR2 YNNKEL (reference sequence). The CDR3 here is CASSLQGARNTEAFF. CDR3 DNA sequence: TGTGCCAGCAGCCTACAGGGGGCGCGCAACACTGAAGCTTTCTTT.

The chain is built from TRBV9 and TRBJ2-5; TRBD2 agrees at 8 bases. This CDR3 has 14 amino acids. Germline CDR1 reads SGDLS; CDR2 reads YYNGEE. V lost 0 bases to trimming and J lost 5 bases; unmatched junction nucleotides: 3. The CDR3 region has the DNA TGTGCCAGCAGCGTAGCGGGAGGGGGGGAGACCCAGTACTTC. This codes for CASSVAGGGETQYF.

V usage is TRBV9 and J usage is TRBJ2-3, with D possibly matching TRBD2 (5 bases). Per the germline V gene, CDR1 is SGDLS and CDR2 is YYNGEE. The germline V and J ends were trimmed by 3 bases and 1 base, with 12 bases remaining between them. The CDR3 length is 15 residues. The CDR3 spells CASSATGIGTDTQYF. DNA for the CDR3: TGTGCCAGCAGCGCCACCGGGATCGGCACAGATACGCAGTATTTT.

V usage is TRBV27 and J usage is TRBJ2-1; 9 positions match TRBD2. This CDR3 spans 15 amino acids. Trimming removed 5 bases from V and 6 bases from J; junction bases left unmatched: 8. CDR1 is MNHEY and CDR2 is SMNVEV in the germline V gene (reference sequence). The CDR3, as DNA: TGTGCCAGCAGTGTGATAGCGGGAGTTGGCAATGAGCAGTTCTTC. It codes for CASSVIAGVGNEQFF.